The 6 T cell receptor beta chains reported below all come from one sample, sequenced in a study of T cells after yellow fever vaccination. MiXCR, applied by TCRdb to the 5' RACE reads, yields one record per CDR3 protein. Of 96,000 or so distinct CDR3 sequences in the sample, more than 7.5% are singletons; the top ten hold approximately 17%. The specimen comprised CD8+ T cells not binding an NS4B(214-222) dextramer, sorted from PBMCs, sampled less than 16 days after the first yellow fever vaccination. These receptors came from a man aged 18 to 29 who received the YFV17D yellow fever vaccine.

This clonotype was detected a few times. The chain combines TRBV5-1 with TRBJ2-2, with 10 bases identical to TRBD1. The germline V gene encodes CDR1 SGHRS and CDR2 YFSETQ. The CDR3 has 14 residues. Germline trimming cut 3 bases from V and 5 bases from J; bases unmatched to any gene: 1. Here the CDR3 DNA reads TGCGCCAGCAGCTGGACAGGGGGAACCGGGGAGCTGTTTTTT. Its protein product is CASSWTGGTGELFF.

The gene calls are TRBV5-6 and TRBJ2-7; TRBD1 agrees at 10 bases. Unmatched junction bases numbered 12, after V lost 4 bases and J lost 2 bases. CDR1 and CDR2 from the germline V gene are SGHDT and YYEEEE. The length of the CDR3 is 17 residues. The CDR3 coding sequence is TGTGCCAGCAGCCGGGGAGTCGCGGACAGGGGGGCCTACGAGCAGTACTTC. The encoded protein is CASSRGVADRGAYEQYF.

This clonotype was counted between two and nine times. The genes are TRBV12-3 or TRBV12-4 and TRBJ1-1, with 8 bases fitting TRBD1. V shed 2 bases and J 5 bases; nucleotides not matched to a gene: 10. This CDR3 spans 16 amino acids. The CDR3 reads CASSLSWAGGWTEAFF. For the CDR3, the DNA is TGTGCCAGCAGTTTATCATGGGCAGGGGGCTGGACTGAAGCTTTCTTT.

This clonotype was seen a few times. V and J are TRBV6-5 and TRBJ2-5, with a weak D call TRBD2 (6 bases). Germline lookup yields CDR1 MNHEY and CDR2 SVGAGI. Deletions cut 1 base from V and 2 bases from J, with 11 bases between. The CDR3 consists of 15 residues. CDR3 region: CASSYFGGTQETQYF. The CDR3 DNA reads as TGTGCCAGCAGTTACTTCGGGGGAACTCAAGAGACCCAGTACTTC.

This chain links TRBV30 with TRBJ1-1; D unresolved. Per germline, CDR1 GTSNPN and CDR2 SVGIG (reference sequence). V lost 0 bases and J lost 1, with 6 bases in between. The CDR3 has 13 amino acids. CDR3 coding DNA: TGTGCCTGGAGTGTTGCGGGGAACACTGAAGCTTTCTTT. It translates to CAWSVAGNTEAFF.

The DNA for the CDR3 is TGCAGCGTCCGAAGTCGTAATGAGCAGTTCTTC. Its translation: CSVRSRNEQFF. The rearrangement uses TRBV29-1 and TRBJ2-1; D remains ambiguous. The V and J ends lost 6 bases and 7 bases respectively, with 10 bases between them. Germline CDR1 and CDR2: SQVTM and ANQGSEA. CDR3 size: 11 residues.